This is a list of T cell receptor beta chains from one sample in a study of control samples from healthy donors and cancer patients. Some clones are missing from TCRdb's copy, which holds only in-frame ones; the method was immunoSEQ multiplex PCR. The sample records some 120,000 clones, roughly 90% being singletons. The sequencing sample was made of blood. Receptors were obtained from a man aged 50-60 years in good health. Each CDR3 is given with its conserved first and last residue. D genes are given only for firm matches. Some rows mark clone size as missing; the rest say once, few, many or name a class of expanded clone.

TRBJ1-3,TRBD1,TRBV7-2,.,CADEPGQGSGNTIYF,TGTGCCGATGAGCCGGGACAGGGCTCTGGAAACACCATATATTTT
TRBJ2-7,TRBD1,TRBV6-6,.,CASSYGDSKYF,TGTGCCAGCAGTTACGGGGACAGCAAGTACTTC
TRBJ1-1,.,TRBV9,.,CASSVSGRSGAEAFF,TGTGCCAGCAGCGTCTCTGGCAGGTCGGGGGCTGAAGCTTTCTTT
TRBJ2-3,TRBD2,TRBV7-8,.,CASILLGTSDLITDTQYF,TGTGCCAGCATCCTCTTAGGTACTAGCGATCTTATCACAGATACGCAGTATTTT
TRBJ1-1,.,TRBV5-1,.,CASSLAGGNTEAFF,TGCGCCAGCAGCTTGGCCGGGGGTAACACTGAAGCTTTCTTT
TRBJ1-1,TRBD1,TRBV7-2,.,CASRRTGLNTEAFF,TGTGCCAGCAGGCGGACAGGGTTGAACACTGAAGCTTTCTTT
TRBJ1-1,.,TRBV11-3,.,CASSLEENTEAFF,TGTGCCAGCAGCTTAGAGGAGAACACTGAAGCTTTCTTT
TRBJ1-2,TRBD1,TRBV7-2,.,CASSSSYRGGGYTF,TGTGCCAGCAGCTCCTCATACAGGGGGGGCGGCTACACCTTC
TRBJ1-1,.,TRBV24-1,.,CATSDFEDTEAFF,TGTGCCACCAGTGATTTTGAGGACACTGAAGCTTTCTTT
TRBJ2-7,TRBD1,TRBV15,.,CATSRDRGLSYEQYF,TGTGCCACCAGCAGAGACAGGGGGCTTTCCTACGAGCAGTACTTC
TRBJ2-7,.,TRBV6-2/TRBV6-3,.,CASSYRRGPGEQYF,TGTGCCAGCAGTTACCGAAGGGGACCGGGCGAGCAGTACTTC
TRBJ1-3,.,TRBV7-8,.,CASSLEPSSTGNTIYF,TGTGCCAGCAGCTTAGAACCTTCTTCCACCGGAAACACCATATATTTT
TRBJ1-5,.,TRBV6-1,once,CASSEPRIPSNSNQPQHF,TGTGCCAGCAGTGAACCGCGGATCCCGAGTAATAGCAATCAGCCCCAGCATTTT
TRBJ2-5,TRBD2,TRBV19,.,CASSILAGGPGGQETQYF,TGTGCCAGTAGTATACTAGCGGGGGGGCCTGGTGGACAAGAGACCCAGTACTTC
TRBJ1-6,TRBD1,TRBV30,few,CAWSVQGGNSPLHF,TGTGCCTGGAGTGTACAGGGGGGGAATTCACCCCTCCACTTT
TRBJ2-7,TRBD2,TRBV5-4,.,CASRERGAYEQYF,TGTGCCAGCAGGGAGCGGGGGGCCTACGAGCAGTACTTC
TRBJ2-2,TRBD1,TRBV4-2,.,CASSQGTGGDTGELFF,TGTGCCAGCAGCCAAGGGACAGGGGGCGACACCGGGGAGCTGTTTTTT
TRBJ2-3,TRBD1,TRBV29-1,.,CSVRGQSTDTQYF,TGCAGCGTTAGGGGACAGAGCACAGATACGCAGTATTTT
TRBJ1-2,.,TRBV7-2,.,CASSLGQGPLYGYTF,TGTGCCAGCAGCTTAGGGCAGGGGCCCCTCTATGGCTACACCTTC
TRBJ2-3,.,TRBV5-1,.,CASSLGQNTDTQYF,TGCGCCAGCAGCTTAGGCCAGAACACAGATACGCAGTATTTT
TRBJ1-5,TRBD1,TRBV4-1,.,CASSHNRGNQPQHF,TGCGCCAGCAGCCACAACAGGGGGAATCAGCCCCAGCATTTT
TRBJ1-2,.,TRBV6-5,few,CASTQAGRVGGYTF,TGTGCCAGCACCCAAGCGGGCAGGGTCGGTGGCTACACCTTC
TRBJ2-5,TRBD2,TRBV10-3,.,CAIMGEGVEETQYF,TGTGCCATCATGGGGGAGGGCGTGGAAGAGACCCAGTACTTC
TRBJ1-2,TRBD1,TRBV2,once,CASRDSTGGPYGYTF,TGTGCCAGCAGGGACTCGACAGGGGGGCCCTATGGCTACACCTTC
TRBJ2-3,.,TRBV6-6,.,CASSYSTEPDTQYF,TGTGCCAGCAGTTACTCGACTGAACCAGATACGCAGTATTTT
TRBJ2-7,TRBD1,TRBV27,.,CASSPDRIYYEQYF,TGTGCCAGCAGTCCGGACAGGATCTACTACGAGCAGTACTTC
TRBJ2-1,TRBD2,TRBV9,.,CASSRTLQTSGGANEQFF,TGTGCCAGCAGCCGTACCCTCCAGACTAGCGGGGGGGCCAATGAGCAGTTCTTC
TRBJ2-7,.,TRBV19,.,CASSHRVGEQYF,TGTGCCAGTAGTCACAGGGTGGGCGAGCAGTACTTC
TRBJ1-2,TRBD1,TRBV6-5,.,CATKTGDWNGYTF,TGTGCCACTAAGACAGGGGATTGGAATGGCTACACCTTC
TRBJ1-3,.,TRBV7-2,.,CASSLVSFSSSGNTIYF,TGTGCCAGCAGCTTAGTTTCCTTTTCAAGCTCTGGAAACACCATATATTTT
TRBJ1-1,.,TRBV19,.,CASSITVSTEAFF,TGTGCCAGTAGTATTACAGTAAGCACTGAAGCTTTCTTT